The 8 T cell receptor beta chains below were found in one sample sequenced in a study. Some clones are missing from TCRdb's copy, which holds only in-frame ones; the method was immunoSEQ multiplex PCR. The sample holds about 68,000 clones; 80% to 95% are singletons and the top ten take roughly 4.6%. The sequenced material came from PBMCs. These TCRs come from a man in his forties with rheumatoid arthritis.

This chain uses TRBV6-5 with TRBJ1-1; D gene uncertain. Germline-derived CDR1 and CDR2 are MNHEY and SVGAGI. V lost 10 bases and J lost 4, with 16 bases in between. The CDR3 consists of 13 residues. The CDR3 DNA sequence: TGTGCCACCATCAGAGAGGGTGGCACTGAAGCTTTCTTT. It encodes CATIREGGTEAFF.

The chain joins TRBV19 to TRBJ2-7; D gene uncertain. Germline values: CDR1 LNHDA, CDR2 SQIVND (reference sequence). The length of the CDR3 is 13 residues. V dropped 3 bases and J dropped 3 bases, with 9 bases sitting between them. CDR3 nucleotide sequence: TGTGCCAGTAGTATTGGGCAGTACTACGAGCAGTACTTC. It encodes CASSIGQYYEQYF. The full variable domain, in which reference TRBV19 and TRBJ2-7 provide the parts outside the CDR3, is DGGITQSPKYLFRKEGQNVTLSCEQNLNHDAMYWYRQDPGQGLRLIYYSQIVNDFQKGDIAEGYSVSREKKESFPLTVTSAQKNPTAFYLCASSIGQYYEQYFGPGTRLTVT.

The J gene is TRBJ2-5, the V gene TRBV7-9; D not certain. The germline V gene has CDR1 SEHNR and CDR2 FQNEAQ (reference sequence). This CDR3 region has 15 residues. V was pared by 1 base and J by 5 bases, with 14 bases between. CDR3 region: CASSLVGSGGETQYF. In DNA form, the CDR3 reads TGTGCCAGCAGCTTAGTGGGATCGGGTGGTGAGACCCAGTACTTC.

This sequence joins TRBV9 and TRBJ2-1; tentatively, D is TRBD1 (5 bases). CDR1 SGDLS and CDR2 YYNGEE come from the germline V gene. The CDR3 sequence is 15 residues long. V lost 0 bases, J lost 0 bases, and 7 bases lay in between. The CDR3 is CASSVAGNSYNEQFF. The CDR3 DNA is TGTGCCAGCAGCGTAGCAGGGAACTCCTACAATGAGCAGTTCTTC. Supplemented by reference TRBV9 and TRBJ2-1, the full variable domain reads DSGVTQTPKHLITATGQRVTLRCSPRSGDLSVYWYQQSLDQGLQFLIQYYNGEERAKGNILERFSAQQFPDLHSELNLSSLELGDSALYFCASSVAGNSYNEQFFGPGTRLTVL.

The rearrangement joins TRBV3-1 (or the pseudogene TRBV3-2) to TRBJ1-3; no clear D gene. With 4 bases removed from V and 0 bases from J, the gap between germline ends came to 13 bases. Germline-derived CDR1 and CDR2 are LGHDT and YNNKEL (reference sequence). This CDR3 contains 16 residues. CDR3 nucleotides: TGTGCCAGCAGCCGAAAGGCGGGGATCTCTGGAAACACCATATATTTT. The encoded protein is CASSRKAGISGNTIYF.

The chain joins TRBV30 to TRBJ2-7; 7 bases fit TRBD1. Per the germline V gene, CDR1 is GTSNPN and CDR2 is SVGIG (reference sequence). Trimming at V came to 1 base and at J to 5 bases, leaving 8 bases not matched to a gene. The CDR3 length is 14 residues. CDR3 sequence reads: CAWSARGRSDEQYF. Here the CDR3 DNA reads TGTGCCTGGAGTGCTAGGGGGCGCAGCGACGAGCAGTACTTC.

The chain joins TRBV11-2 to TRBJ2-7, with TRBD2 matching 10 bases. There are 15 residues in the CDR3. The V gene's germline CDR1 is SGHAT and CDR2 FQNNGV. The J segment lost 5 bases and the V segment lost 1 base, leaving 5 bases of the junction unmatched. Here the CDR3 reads CASSLVASGGHEQYF. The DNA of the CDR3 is TGTGCCAGCAGCTTAGTTGCTAGCGGGGGCCACGAGCAGTACTTC.

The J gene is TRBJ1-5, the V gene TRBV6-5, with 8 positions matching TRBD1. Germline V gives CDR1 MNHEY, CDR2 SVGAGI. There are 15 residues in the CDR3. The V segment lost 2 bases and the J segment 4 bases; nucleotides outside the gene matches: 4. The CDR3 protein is CASSYGRGLNQPQHF. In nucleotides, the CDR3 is TGTGCCAGCAGTTACGGCAGGGGGCTTAATCAGCCCCAGCATTTT.